What follows are 14 T cell receptor beta chains derived from one specimen sequenced in a study of beta chain features in type 1 diabetes. Expressed TCRB transcripts were sequenced, since all the RNA that had been isolated was reverse transcribed. Assay used: immunoSEQ multiplex PCR; TCRdb lists only in-frame clones, some missing. The table includes some 400,000 clones, over 12% detected once. Sequencing used naive CD4+ T cells from blood. The receptors were gathered from a young woman in good health.

The sample holds a few counts of this clone. The CDR3 DNA is TGTGCCAGCAGTGAGTTGGGGGAGGGCGTCATCGGGGAGCTGTTTTTT. Translated, it gives CASSELGEGVIGELFF. The rearrangement links TRBV28 to TRBJ2-2; 7 bases line up with TRBD2. The junction had 13 bases not matched to a gene; V was cut back by 5 bases and J by 7 bases. The CDR3 is 16 residues long. Germline CDR1 MDHEN, CDR2 SYDVKM.

This chain links TRBV28 with TRBJ2-5; 8 bases are shared with TRBD2. The CDR3 sequence is 16 residues long. The germline CDR1 and CDR2 sequences are MDHEN and SYDVKM. J lost 4 bases, V lost 2 bases, and 9 bases had no gene match. CDR3 residues: CASSLQASGWRETQYF. As DNA, the CDR3 is TGTGCCAGCAGTTTACAGGCTAGCGGGTGGAGAGAGACCCAGTACTTC.

The V gene is TRBV7-8, the J gene TRBJ2-7; TRBD1 might be the D (6 bases). V shed 3 bases and J shed 2 bases, with 23 bases lying between them. CDR3 length equals 18 residues. Germline V gene sequence: CDR1 SGHVS, CDR2 FQNEAQ. This CDR3 is CASSFNYRDTSFTYEQYF. CDR3 nucleotides: TGTGCCAGCAGCTTTAACTACCGGGACACCTCTTTTACCTACGAGCAGTACTTC.

The table lists this clone with a few counts. V usage is TRBV30 and J usage is TRBJ1-2; tentative D call: TRBD1 (5 bases). The CDR3 loop spans 15 amino acids. V gave up 1 base and J gave up 8 bases, with 20 bases separating them. Looked up from germline, CDR1 is GTSNPN and CDR2 is SVGIG (reference sequence). The DNA of the CDR3 is TGTGCCTGGAGTGCCCTCCCGCCAGGGATCGGGGGCTACACCTTC. This codes for CAWSALPPGIGGYTF.

This clone was seen a handful of times. This rearrangement joins TRBV30 to TRBJ2-1; 10 bases map to TRBD2. This CDR3 region has 16 residues. Germline trimming cut 4 bases from V and 9 bases from J; bases unmatched to any gene: 15. CDR1 and CDR2 (germline): GTSNPN, SVGIG (reference sequence). The CDR3 sequence is CAWKRPKREGRVEQFF. The CDR3 DNA reads TGTGCCTGGAAGCGGCCCAAGCGGGAGGGCCGTGTTGAGCAGTTCTTC. Supplemented by reference TRBV30 and TRBJ2-1, the full variable domain reads SQTIHQWPATLVQPVGSPLSLECTVEGTSNPNLYWYRQAAGRGLQLLFYSVGIGQISSEVPQNLSASRPQDRQFILSSKKLLLSDSGFYLCAWKRPKREGRVEQFFGPGTRLTVL.

This clone was found a few times. CDR3 protein: CASGQGRNEKLFF. The DNA of the CDR3 is TGTGCCAGCGGACAGGGACGTAATGAAAAACTGTTTTTT. The chain joins TRBV18 to TRBJ1-4; 8 bases are a match to TRBD1. This CDR3 region has 13 residues. Germline values: CDR1 KGHSH, CDR2 LQKENI. J was trimmed by 4 bases and V by 8 bases; bases with no gene match: 3.

In its sample, this clone was seen a few times. The V gene is TRBV29-1, the J gene TRBJ2-7, with 12 bases that match TRBD2. V dropped 7 bases and J dropped 4; count of bases not matched to a gene: 5. The CDR3 covers 13 residues. The germline V gene has CDR1 SQVTM and CDR2 ANQGSEA. In DNA form, the CDR3 reads TGCAGCGCAACCGGGACTAGCGGGTACGAGCAGTACTTC. It specifies CSATGTSGYEQYF.

This clone was seen more than once but under ten times. The rearrangement links TRBV5-1 to TRBJ1-1; 7 bases line up with TRBD1. The CDR3 extends over 17 amino acids. The germline V gene encodes CDR1 SGHRS and CDR2 YFSETQ. The ends lost 4 bases at V and 3 bases at J; junction bases unmatched: 15. CDR3 coding DNA: TGCGCCAGCAGCCAAGTGGACAGGAGGAACCAGGACACTGAAGCTTTCTTT. This gives the protein CASSQVDRRNQDTEAFF. The entire variable domain, with the rest obtained from reference TRBV5-1 and TRBJ1-1, is as follows: KAGVTQTPRYLIKTRGQQVTLSCSPISGHRSVSWYQQTPGQGLQFLFEYFSETQRNKGNFPGRFSGRQFSNSRSEMNVSTLELGDSALYLCASSQVDRRNQDTEAFFGQGTRLTVV.

The chain joins TRBV6-6 to TRBJ1-1; D unclear. The CDR3 has 13 amino acids. Germline CDR1 MNHNY, CDR2 SVGAGI (reference sequence). V lost 6 bases and J 3 bases, leaving 11 bases between the germline ends. As DNA, the CDR3 is TGTGCCAGCAGCCCACTCGCCGACACTGAAGCTTTCTTT. It is translated as CASSPLADTEAFF.

The V gene is TRBV10-1, the J gene TRBJ1-1; D is possibly TRBD1 (5 bases). CDR1 is WNHNN and CDR2 is SYGVQD in the germline V gene (reference sequence). CDR3 size: 13 residues. The germline V and J ends were trimmed by 4 bases and 4 bases, with 10 bases remaining between them. Here the CDR3 DNA reads TGCGCCAGCAGTGCTGGGACTCGCACTGAAGCTTTCTTT. Translation: CASSAGTRTEAFF.

This chain uses TRBV30 with TRBJ1-2, with 8 bases fitting TRBD1. After removal of 3 bases from V and 6 bases from J, the junction contained 6 bases not matched to a gene. This CDR3 is 13 amino acids long. The germline CDR1 and CDR2 sequences are GTSNPN and SVGIG (reference sequence). CDR3 amino acids: CAWSAGTGDGYTF. The CDR3 DNA sequence: TGTGCCTGGAGCGCCGGGACAGGCGATGGCTACACCTTC.

This clone was counted between two and nine times. The chain links TRBV4-1 to TRBJ1-2; possibly TRBD1 for D (6 bases). This CDR3 has 12 amino acids. Trimming took 2 bases from V and 8 from J, leaving 9 bases between them. Germline-derived CDR1 and CDR2 are MGHRA and YSYEKL. DNA for the CDR3: TGCGCCAGCAGCCAACAGGGGTGGGGCTACACCTTC. Residues: CASSQQGWGYTF.

This sequence joins TRBV7-3 and TRBJ1-1; D is undetermined. Germline loops: CDR1 SGHTA, CDR2 FQGTGA. V lost 5 bases and J 1 base, leaving 11 bases between the germline ends. The CDR3 runs to 14 residues. CDR3 nucleotides: TGTGCCAGCAGCCCCAGACGGGGGAACACTGAAGCTTTCTTT. Its translation is CASSPRRGNTEAFF.

This clone has just a few counts. The chain is built from TRBV6-1 and TRBJ2-7; TRBD1 agrees at 12 bases. V dropped 2 bases and J dropped 6; count of bases not matched to a gene: 5. The CDR3 sequence is 15 residues long. Germline-derived CDR1 and CDR2 are MNHNS and SASEGT. The CDR3 region is CASSEPGQGAGEQYF. The CDR3 region has the DNA TGTGCCAGCAGTGAACCGGGACAGGGGGCTGGCGAGCAGTACTTC.